This T cell receptor beta chain was sequenced in a study of PD-L1 blockade in urothelial cancer. The CDR3 has 14 amino acids. V shed 4 bases and J shed 0 bases, with 10 bases lying between them. Germline V gives CDR1 ENHRY, CDR2 SYGVKD. The repertoire was sequenced with immunoSEQ multiplex PCR; TCRdb's copy has only in-frame clones and lacks some. The table lists about 30,000 clones, 70% to 90% of them singletons. The sequencing used PBMCs, collected around atezolizumab (anti-PD-L1) treatment. This TCR was recovered from a man aged 45 to 65 with urothelial cancer. V usage is TRBV10-3 and J usage is TRBJ2-7; D is unresolved. In DNA, the CDR3 is TGTGCCATCAGTGGTCAGGTTGGCTCCTACGAGCAGTACTTC. Residues: CAISGQVGSYEQYF.